The rows below give T cell receptor beta chains drawn from one sample of a study of T-cell reconstitution after alpha-beta-depleted transplantation in children. Each CDR3 protein is one row after TCRdb ran MiXCR on the PCR reads. Found here are just under 550,000 distinct CDR3 sequences, about 17% of them singletons; the top ten hold approximately 3%. This specimen was PBMCs from the stem cell graft donor, taken from the stem cell graft. Receptors originate from a human donor who donated a stem cell graft to a child with acute lymphoblastic leukemia. Each CDR3 is given with its conserved first and last residue. The D gene is left open where the match is weak. Size is stated for part of the rows, as once, few or many counts, or as a class when the clone is expanded.

len	v_gene	abundance	d_gene	j_gene	CDR3nt	CDR3aa
13	TRBV20-1	-	TRBD2	TRBJ2-7	TGCAGTGCTAGCGGGAGGCCATCCTACGAGCAGTACTTC	CSASGRPSYEQYF
18	TRBV3-1	few	-	TRBJ2-6	TGTGCCAGCAGTTCCCCCTCTGGGGCCATCTCTGGGGCCAACGTCCTGACTTTC	CASSSPSGAISGANVLTF
14	TRBV15	-	-	TRBJ2-1	TGTGCCACCAGCACCCCTAGGGTTAACAATGAGCAGTTCTTC	CATSTPRVNNEQFF
14	TRBV20-1	-	-	TRBJ2-5	TGCAGTGCTAGTCCTCGGGTTCGATCGGAGACCCAGTACTTC	CSASPRVRSETQYF
14	TRBV5-1	many	-	TRBJ2-7	TGCGCCAGCAGCTTGGCCGGGCTAGCCTACGAGCAGTACTTC	CASSLAGLAYEQYF
14	TRBV27	-	-	TRBJ1-4	TGTGCCAGCAGTTTCGACACAACTAATGAAAAACTGTTTTTT	CASSFDTTNEKLFF
16	TRBV15	-	TRBD1	TRBJ1-1	TGTGCCACCAGCAGAGGCATCAGGGGGAGGTGGCCTGAAGCTTTCTTT	CATSRGIRGRWPEAFF
12	TRBV6-1	few	-	TRBJ1-6	TGTGCCAGCAAGTTCGGAGATTCACCCCTCCACTTT	CASKFGDSPLHF
14	TRBV9	few	-	TRBJ1-2	TGTGCCAGCAGCGTAGCTCTCGGGGGGCAAGGCTACACCTTC	CASSVALGGQGYTF
13	TRBV20-1	few	-	TRBJ2-7	TGCAGTGCTAGAGATTTCATCTCCTACGAGCAGTACTTC	CSARDFISYEQYF
15	TRBV5-1	few	TRBD1	TRBJ1-1	TGCGCCAGCAGCTTGGAGACAGGGGGCCACACTGAAGCTTTCTTT	CASSLETGGHTEAFF
13	TRBV7-8	-	-	TRBJ2-7	TGTGCCAGCAGCCGGGGGCTTCACTACGAGCAGTACTTC	CASSRGLHYEQYF
14	TRBV20-1	-	-	TRBJ1-4	TGCAGTGCTAGCCCGGGCCGTGCATGGGGAAAACTGTTTTTT	CSASPGRAWGKLFF
16	TRBV15	-	-	TRBJ2-6	TGTGCCACCAGCAGAGATCGAGGGGGGGCGGCCAACGTCCTGACTTTC	CATSRDRGGAANVLTF
14	TRBV27	-	-	TRBJ2-7	TGTGCCAGCAGTGCTCCCAGGGCGCTGGACGAGCAGTACTTC	CASSAPRALDEQYF
15	TRBV20-1	few	-	TRBJ2-3	TGCAGTGCTAGAGATACCCTTGACTTCAGCCGCACGCAGTATTTT	CSARDTLDFSRTQYF
15	TRBV5-1	-	-	TRBJ2-2	TGCGCCAGCAGCTTGGCCGCGGGGCGCCCCGGGGAGCTGTTTTTT	CASSLAAGRPGELFF
13	TRBV27	-	TRBD1	TRBJ2-7	TGTGCCAGCAGTTCTAGGGGGCCGGCCGAGCAGTACTTC	CASSSRGPAEQYF
12	TRBV20-1	few	-	TRBJ2-1	TGCAGTGCGACACAGGGCCCCGGTGAGCAGTTCTTC	CSATQGPGEQFF
11	TRBV3-1	few	-	TRBJ2-3	TGTGCCAGCAGCCAGTACGATACGCAGTATTTT	CASSQYDTQYF
18	TRBV5-1	-	TRBD1	TRBJ1-2	TGCGCCAGCAGCCGAACTAGGATCCAGGGGGCGCAGGCTTATGGCTACACCTTC	CASSRTRIQGAQAYGYTF
16	TRBV9	few	-	TRBJ2-1	TGTGCCAGCAGCGTAGGATCTAGCGTAATCCAGAATGAGCAGTTCTTC	CASSVGSSVIQNEQFF
17	TRBV12-3/TRBV12-4	few	TRBD2	TRBJ2-3	TGTGCCAGCAGTCGAGGGGGTAGCGGGAGGTCAACAGATACGCAGTATTTT	CASSRGGSGRSTDTQYF
16	TRBV7-3	few	TRBD2	TRBJ2-3	TGTGCCAGCAGCTTAATTGCGGGAGGGCCCGCAGATACGCAGTATTTT	CASSLIAGGPADTQYF